This T cell receptor (beta chain) appears in the sequencing data of a study of human T cells and chemical hapten exposure. Study at large: There were weekly diphenylcyclopropenone doses to the scalp for patients throughout the roughly 24-week study.

The time point was: pre-sensitization, week 0. The treatment here: therapeutic diphenylcyclopropenone sensitization with weekly scalp DPC. Blood draws came before every patch-test application. TCRdb reprocessed the RACE reads via MiXCR and lists one record per CDR3 protein. The sample has more than 250,000 distinct CDR3 sequences, roughly 8.9% seen once; the top ten hold 2% to 3%. Trimming left V 0 bases short and J 7 bases short, with 16 bases between. Germline CDR1 and CDR2: ENHRY and SYGVKD. The CDR3 loop spans 16 amino acids. There are many counts of this clonotype. Here the sequenced sample was whole blood, taken in connection with sensitization to the hapten diphenylcyclopropenone (DPC). This receptor was identified in a woman between 35 and 50 years old with alopecia areata. Some clones in this sample may be carry-over from other donors' samples. The V gene is TRBV10-3, the J gene TRBJ2-4, with D perhaps TRBD2 (5 bases). CDR3 nucleotide sequence: TGTGCCATCAGTGAGTCGAGTGCCGGGATGAGCAACATTCAGTACTTC. Encoded protein: CAISESSAGMSNIQYF.